The 9 T cell receptor beta chains presented below share a single source sample, sequenced in a study of T cell repertoires in cytomegalovirus infection. Their antigens remain unidentified. TCRdb re-analysed the reads in MiXCR, keeping a single row per CDR3 protein. The table has tens of thousands of distinct CDR3 sequences, approximately 30% seen once. Specimen: CD8+ T cells from cultured PBMCs, collected from culture after CMV antigen stimulation. The receptor set was obtained from a human donor in good health (CMV status not recorded). Some clones in this sample may be carry-over from other donors' samples.

This clonotype came up many times. The chain carries TRBV5-1 and TRBJ2-3, with no clear D. V lost 0 bases and J 6 bases, leaving 11 bases between the germline ends. The CDR3 spans 14 residues. Germline V gene data show CDR1 as SGHRS and CDR2 as YFSETQ. This CDR3 reads CASSLEFDTDTQYF. The CDR3 coding sequence is TGCGCCAGCAGCTTGGAGTTCGATACGGATACGCAGTATTTT.

Note on this clonotype: The junction does not match germline at one end; this may be a read error. V gene TRBV7-3 combines with J gene TRBJ2-3; 8 nucleotides agree with TRBD2. The CDR3 loop spans 18 amino acids. From germline, CDR1 is SGHTA and CDR2 FQGTGA. CDR3: CARSLGVERGPNTDTQYF. CDR3 bases: TGTGCCAGGAGCTTAGGCGTGGAGCGGGGGCCAAACACAGATACGCAGTATTTT. The full variable domain, rest sourced from reference TRBV7-3 and TRBJ2-3, is GAGVSQTPSNKVTEKGKYVELRCDPISGHTALYWYRQSLGQGPEFLIYFQGTGAADDSGLPNDRFFAVRPEGSVSTLKIQRTERGDSAVYLCARSLGVERGPNTDTQYFGPGTRLTVL.

This chain joins TRBV28 and TRBJ1-3; a possible D gene is TRBD1 (5 bases). The V end was cut by 5 bases, the J end by 0 bases, with 14 bases between. Germline V CDR1 and CDR2: MDHEN, SYDVKM. The CDR3 is made up of 16 amino acids. The CDR3 here is CASSGQGPSSGNTIYF. For the CDR3, the DNA is TGTGCCAGCAGTGGCCAGGGCCCGAGCTCTGGAAACACCATATATTTT.

At least ten counts were recorded for this clonotype. The V call is TRBV15, the J call TRBJ1-4; TRBD1 is a possible D gene (5 bases). The CDR3 sequence is 19 residues long. CDR1 is LNHNV, CDR2 YYDKDF, per germline (reference sequence). Trimming took off 0 bases at V and 7 bases at J, with 24 bases between the two ends. CDR3 nucleotide sequence: TGTGCCACCAGCAGAGATGGCCCCCGGTTCGTCAGGGAGGGTGAAAAACTGTTTTTT. It codes for CATSRDGPRFVREGEKLFF.

This clonotype was detected a few times. The CDR3 DNA follows: TGTGCCAGCAGTTCCATCCGGGACAGCCATAATGAAAAACTGTTTTTT. It yields the protein CASSSIRDSHNEKLFF. V is TRBV6-2 or TRBV6-3 and J is TRBJ1-4, with 7 bases fitting TRBD1. The ends lost 4 bases at V and 4 bases at J; junction bases unmatched: 9. This CDR3 spans 16 amino acids. Germline CDR1 MNHEY, CDR2 SVGEGT.

There are a few counts of this clonotype. This sequence joins TRBV19 and TRBJ1-1; no clear D gene. The CDR3 loop spans 15 amino acids. In germline, CDR1 is LNHDA, CDR2 SQIVND (reference sequence). Trimming pared 7 bases from V and 5 bases from J, leaving 20 bases between. In DNA form, the CDR3 reads TGTGCCAGTACCCTAATAACAGAGACGGGGACTGAAGCTTTCTTT. Its translation: CASTLITETGTEAFF.

In its sample, this clonotype was seen a few times. This chain uses TRBV27 with TRBJ1-2; a weak D match, TRBD1 (5 bases). In germline, CDR1 is MNHEY, CDR2 SMNVEV (reference sequence). Trimming left V 6 bases short and J 4 bases short, with 18 bases between. CDR3 size: 15 residues. The CDR3 spells CASSQRRGDLYGYTF. The DNA of the CDR3 is TGTGCCAGCAGCCAACGTCGGGGGGATCTCTATGGCTACACCTTC.

This chain connects TRBV27 to TRBJ2-1; TRBD2 aligns across 8 bases. This CDR3 comprises 15 residues. Germline CDR1 and CDR2: MNHEY and SMNVEV (reference sequence). V lost 2 bases to trimming and J lost 8 bases; unmatched junction nucleotides: 8. CDR3 residues: CASSLEAGAGDEQFF. CDR3 in DNA: TGTGCCAGCAGTTTAGAAGCGGGGGCCGGGGATGAGCAGTTCTTC.

The chain employs TRBV12-3 or TRBV12-4 and TRBJ2-4; TRBD2 matches 8 bases. The CDR3 has 15 amino acids. V shed 6 bases and J 7 bases; nucleotides not matched to a gene: 11. The CDR3 region is CASSPPNSGENIQYF. CDR3 in DNA: TGTGCCAGCAGCCCCCCGAATAGCGGGGAGAACATTCAGTACTTC.